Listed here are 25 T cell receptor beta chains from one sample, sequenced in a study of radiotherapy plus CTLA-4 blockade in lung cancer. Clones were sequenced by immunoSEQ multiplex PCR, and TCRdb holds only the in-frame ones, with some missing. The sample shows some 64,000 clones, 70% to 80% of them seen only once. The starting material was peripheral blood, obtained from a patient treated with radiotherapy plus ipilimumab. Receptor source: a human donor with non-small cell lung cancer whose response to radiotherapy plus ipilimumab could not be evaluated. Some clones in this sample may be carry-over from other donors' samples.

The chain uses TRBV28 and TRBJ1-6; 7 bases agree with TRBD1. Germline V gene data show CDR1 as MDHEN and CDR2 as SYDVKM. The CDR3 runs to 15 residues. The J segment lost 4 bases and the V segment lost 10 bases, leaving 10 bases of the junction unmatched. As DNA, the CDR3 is TGTGCCACCCAGTCAGTGACAGGGTATAATTCACCCCTCCACTTT. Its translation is CATQSVTGYNSPLHF.

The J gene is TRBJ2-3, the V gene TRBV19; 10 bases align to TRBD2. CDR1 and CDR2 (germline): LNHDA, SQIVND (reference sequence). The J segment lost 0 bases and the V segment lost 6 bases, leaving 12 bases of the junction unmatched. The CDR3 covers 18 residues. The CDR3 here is CASSKGTSGNPSTDTQYF. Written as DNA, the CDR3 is TGTGCCAGTAGCAAGGGCACTAGCGGGAACCCTAGCACAGATACGCAGTATTTT.

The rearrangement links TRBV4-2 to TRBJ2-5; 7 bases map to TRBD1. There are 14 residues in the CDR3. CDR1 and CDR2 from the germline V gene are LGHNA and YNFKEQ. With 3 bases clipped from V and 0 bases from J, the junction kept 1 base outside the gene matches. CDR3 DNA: TGTGCCAGCAGCCAGGGACAGCACCAAGAGACCCAGTACTTC. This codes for CASSQGQHQETQYF.

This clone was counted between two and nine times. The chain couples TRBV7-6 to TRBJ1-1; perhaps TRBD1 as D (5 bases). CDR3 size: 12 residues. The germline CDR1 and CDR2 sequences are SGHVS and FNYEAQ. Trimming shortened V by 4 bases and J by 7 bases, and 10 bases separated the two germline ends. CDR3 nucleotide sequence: TGTGCCAGCAGCTCCGGACACCTTGAAGCTTTCTTT. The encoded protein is CASSSGHLEAFF. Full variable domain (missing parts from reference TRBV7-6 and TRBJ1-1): GAGVSQSPRYKVTKRGQDVALRCDPISGHVSLYWYRQALGQGPEFLTYFNYEAQQDKSGLPNDRFSAERPEGSISTLTIQRTEQRDSAMYRCASSSGHLEAFFGQGTRLTVV.

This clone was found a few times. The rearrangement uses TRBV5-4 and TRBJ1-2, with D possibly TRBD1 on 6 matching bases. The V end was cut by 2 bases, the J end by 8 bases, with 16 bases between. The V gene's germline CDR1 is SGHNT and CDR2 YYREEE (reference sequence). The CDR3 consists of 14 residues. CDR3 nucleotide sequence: TGTGCCAGCAGCTTATCAGGGGATGTTGGCGGCTACACCTTC. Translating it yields CASSLSGDVGGYTF.

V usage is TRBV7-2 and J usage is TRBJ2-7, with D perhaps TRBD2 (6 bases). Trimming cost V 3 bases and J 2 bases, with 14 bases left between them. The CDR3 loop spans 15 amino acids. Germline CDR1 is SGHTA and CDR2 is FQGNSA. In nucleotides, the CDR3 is TGTGCCAGCAGCTTTAGCCGGGACTGGCCCTACGAGCAGTACTTC. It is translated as CASSFSRDWPYEQYF. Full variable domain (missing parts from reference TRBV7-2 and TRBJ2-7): GAGVSQSPSNKVTEKGKDVELRCDPISGHTALYWYRQSLGQGLEFLIYFQGNSAPDKSGLPSDRFSAERTGGSVSTLTIQRTQQEDSAVYLCASSFSRDWPYEQYFGPGTRLTVT.

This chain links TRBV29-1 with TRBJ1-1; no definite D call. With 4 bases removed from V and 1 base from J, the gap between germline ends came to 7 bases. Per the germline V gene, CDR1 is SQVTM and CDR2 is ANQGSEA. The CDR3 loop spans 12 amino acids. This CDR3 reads CSVGRSNTEAFF. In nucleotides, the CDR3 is TGCAGCGTTGGGCGGTCGAACACTGAAGCTTTCTTT.

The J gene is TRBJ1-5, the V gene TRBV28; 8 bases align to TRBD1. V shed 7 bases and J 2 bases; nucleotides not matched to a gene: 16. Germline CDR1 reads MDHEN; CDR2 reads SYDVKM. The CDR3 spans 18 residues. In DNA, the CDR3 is TGTGCCAGCACCCCGGACAGGGAGGGAGGGTCGGGCAATCAGCCCCAGCATTTT. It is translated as CASTPDREGGSGNQPQHF.

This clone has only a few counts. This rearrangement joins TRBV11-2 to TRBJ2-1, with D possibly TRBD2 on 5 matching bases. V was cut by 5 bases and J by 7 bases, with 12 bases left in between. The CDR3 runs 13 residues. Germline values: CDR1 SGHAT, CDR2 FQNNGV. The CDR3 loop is CASSPSGWNEQFF. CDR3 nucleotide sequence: TGTGCCAGCAGCCCGTCGGGGTGGAATGAGCAGTTCTTC.

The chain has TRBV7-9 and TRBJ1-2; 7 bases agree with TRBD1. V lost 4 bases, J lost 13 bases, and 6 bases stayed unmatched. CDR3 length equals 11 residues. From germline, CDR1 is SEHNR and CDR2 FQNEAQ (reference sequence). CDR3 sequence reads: CASSSRDSITF. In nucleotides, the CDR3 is TGTGCCAGCAGCTCCCGGGACAGTATCACCTTC. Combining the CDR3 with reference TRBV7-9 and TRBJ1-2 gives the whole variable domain DTGVSQNPRHKITKRGQNVTFRCDPISEHNRLYWYRQTLGQGPEFLTYFQNEAQLEKSRLLSDRFSAERPKGSFSTLEIQRTEQGDSAMYLCASSSRDSITFGSGTRLTVV.

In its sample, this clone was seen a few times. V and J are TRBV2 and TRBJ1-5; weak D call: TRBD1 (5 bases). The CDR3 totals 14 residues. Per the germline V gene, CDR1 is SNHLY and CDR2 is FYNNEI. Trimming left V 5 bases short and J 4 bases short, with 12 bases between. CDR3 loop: CASSTGLINQPQHF. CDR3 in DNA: TGTGCCAGCAGTACGGGACTCATAAATCAGCCCCAGCATTTT.

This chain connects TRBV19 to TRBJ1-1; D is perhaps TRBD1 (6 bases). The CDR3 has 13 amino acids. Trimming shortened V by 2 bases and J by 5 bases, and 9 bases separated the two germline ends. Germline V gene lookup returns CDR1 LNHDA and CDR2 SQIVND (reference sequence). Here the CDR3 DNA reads TGTGCCAGTAGTATAAACAGGGATACTGAAGCTTTCTTT. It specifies CASSINRDTEAFF.

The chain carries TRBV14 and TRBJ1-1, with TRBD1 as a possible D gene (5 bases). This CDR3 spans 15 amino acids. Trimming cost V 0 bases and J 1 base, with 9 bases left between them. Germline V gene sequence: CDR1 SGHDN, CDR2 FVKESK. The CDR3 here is CASSQDWRGNTEAFF. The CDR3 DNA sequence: TGTGCCAGCAGCCAAGATTGGAGGGGGAACACTGAAGCTTTCTTT.

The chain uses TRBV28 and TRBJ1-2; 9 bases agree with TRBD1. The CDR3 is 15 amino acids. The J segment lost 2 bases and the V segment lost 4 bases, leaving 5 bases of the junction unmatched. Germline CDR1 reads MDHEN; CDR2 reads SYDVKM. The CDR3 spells CASSSTGQGNYGYTF. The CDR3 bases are TGTGCCAGCAGTTCCACGGGACAGGGAAACTATGGCTACACCTTC.

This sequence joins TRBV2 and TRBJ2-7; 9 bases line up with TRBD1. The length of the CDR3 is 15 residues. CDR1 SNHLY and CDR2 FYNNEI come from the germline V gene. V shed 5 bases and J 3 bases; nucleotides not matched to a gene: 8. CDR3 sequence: CASSYRDRVLYEQYF. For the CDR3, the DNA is TGTGCCAGCAGTTACCGGGACAGGGTCCTCTACGAGCAGTACTTC.

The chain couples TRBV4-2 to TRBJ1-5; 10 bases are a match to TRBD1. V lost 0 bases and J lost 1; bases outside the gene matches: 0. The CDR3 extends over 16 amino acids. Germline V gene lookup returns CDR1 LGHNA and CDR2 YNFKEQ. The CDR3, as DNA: TGTGCCAGCAGCCAAGAGGGACAGGGGAGCAATCAGCCCCAGCATTTT. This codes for CASSQEGQGSNQPQHF.

In DNA, the CDR3 is TGTGCCAGCAACCTACAGGGGGCCGGGGAGCTGTTTTTT. Translating gives CASNLQGAGELFF. V gene TRBV27 combines with J gene TRBJ2-2; 8 bases are shared with TRBD1. Trimming cost V 7 bases and J 6 bases; bases outside gene matches: 4. Germline V gives CDR1 MNHEY, CDR2 SMNVEV (reference sequence). The CDR3 sequence is 13 residues long.

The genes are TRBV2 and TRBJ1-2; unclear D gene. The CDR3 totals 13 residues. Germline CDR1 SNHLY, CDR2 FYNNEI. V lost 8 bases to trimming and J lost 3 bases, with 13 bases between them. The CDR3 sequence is CASAPTPDYGYTF. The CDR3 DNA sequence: TGTGCCAGCGCCCCCACTCCTGACTATGGCTACACCTTC. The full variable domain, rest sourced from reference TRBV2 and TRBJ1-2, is EPEVTQTPSHQVTQMGQEVILRCVPISNHLYFYWYRQILGQKVEFLVSFYNNEISEKSEIFDDQFSVERPDGSNFTLKIRSTKLEDSAMYFCASAPTPDYGYTFGSGTRLTVV.

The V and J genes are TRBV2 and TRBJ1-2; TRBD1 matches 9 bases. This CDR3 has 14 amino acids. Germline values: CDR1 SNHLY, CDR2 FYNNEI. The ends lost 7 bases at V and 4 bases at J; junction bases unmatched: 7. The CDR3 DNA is TGTGCCAGCACGCCACAGGGGGCGTTCTATGGCTACACCTTC. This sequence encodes CASTPQGAFYGYTF.

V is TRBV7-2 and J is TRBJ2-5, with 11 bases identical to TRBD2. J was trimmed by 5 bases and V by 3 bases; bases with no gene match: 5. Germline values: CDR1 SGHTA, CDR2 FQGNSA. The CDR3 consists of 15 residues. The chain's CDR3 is CASSLGLAVGETQYF. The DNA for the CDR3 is TGTGCCAGCAGCTTGGGACTAGCGGTGGGGGAGACCCAGTACTTC.

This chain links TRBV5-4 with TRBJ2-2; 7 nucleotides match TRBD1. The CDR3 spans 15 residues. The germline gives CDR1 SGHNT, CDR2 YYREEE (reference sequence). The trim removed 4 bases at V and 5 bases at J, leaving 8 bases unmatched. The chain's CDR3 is CASSLPGQLTGELFF. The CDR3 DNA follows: TGTGCCAGCAGCCTCCCGGGACAGCTAACCGGGGAGCTGTTTTTT.

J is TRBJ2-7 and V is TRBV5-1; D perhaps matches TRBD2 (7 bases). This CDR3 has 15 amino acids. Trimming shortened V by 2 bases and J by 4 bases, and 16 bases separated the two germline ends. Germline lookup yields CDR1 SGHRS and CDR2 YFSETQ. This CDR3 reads CASSFDGGPRYEQYF. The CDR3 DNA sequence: TGCGCCAGCAGCTTTGACGGGGGGCCGAGGTACGAGCAGTACTTC.

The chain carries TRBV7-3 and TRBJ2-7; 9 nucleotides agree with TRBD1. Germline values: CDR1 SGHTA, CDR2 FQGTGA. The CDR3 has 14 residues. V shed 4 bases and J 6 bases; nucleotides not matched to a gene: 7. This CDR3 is CASSSPGQGSEQYF. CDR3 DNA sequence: TGTGCCAGCAGCTCTCCGGGACAGGGCTCCGAGCAGTACTTC.

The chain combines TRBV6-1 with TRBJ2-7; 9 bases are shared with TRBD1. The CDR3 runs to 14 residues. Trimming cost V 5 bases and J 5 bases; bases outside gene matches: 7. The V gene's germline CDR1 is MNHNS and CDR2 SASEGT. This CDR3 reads CASSSAGTGNEQYF. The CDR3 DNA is TGTGCCAGCAGTTCCGCCGGGACAGGGAACGAGCAGTACTTC.

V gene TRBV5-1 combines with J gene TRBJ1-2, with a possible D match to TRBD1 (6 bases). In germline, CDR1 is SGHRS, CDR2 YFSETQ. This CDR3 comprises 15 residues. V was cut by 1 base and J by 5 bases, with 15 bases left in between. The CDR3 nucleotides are TGCGCCAGCAGCTTGAGCGGCAGGGGTGAATATGGCTACACCTTC. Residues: CASSLSGRGEYGYTF. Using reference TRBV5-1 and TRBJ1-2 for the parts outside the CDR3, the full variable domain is KAGVTQTPRYLIKTRGQQVTLSCSPISGHRSVSWYQQTPGQGLQFLFEYFSETQRNKGNFPGRFSGRQFSNSRSEMNVSTLELGDSALYLCASSLSGRGEYGYTFGSGTRLTVV.